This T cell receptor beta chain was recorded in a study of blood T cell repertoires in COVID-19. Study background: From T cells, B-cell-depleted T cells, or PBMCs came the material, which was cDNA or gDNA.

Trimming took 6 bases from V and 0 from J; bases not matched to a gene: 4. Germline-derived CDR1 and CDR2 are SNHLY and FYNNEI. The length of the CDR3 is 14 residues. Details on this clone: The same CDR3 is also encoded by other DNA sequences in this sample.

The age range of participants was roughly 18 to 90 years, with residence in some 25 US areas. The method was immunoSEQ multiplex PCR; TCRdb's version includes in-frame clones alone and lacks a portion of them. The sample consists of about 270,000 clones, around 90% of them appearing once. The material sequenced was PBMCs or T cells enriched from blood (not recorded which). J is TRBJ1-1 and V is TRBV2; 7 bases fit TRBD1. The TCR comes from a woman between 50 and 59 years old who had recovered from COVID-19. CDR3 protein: CASSAGTVNTEAFF. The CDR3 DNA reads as TGTGCCAGCAGCGCCGGGACAGTGAACACTGAAGCTTTCTTT.